Presented here are 30 T cell receptor beta chains from one specimen sequenced in a study of T cells after yellow fever vaccination. TCRdb reprocessed the 5' RACE reads via MiXCR and lists one record per CDR3 protein. The table includes 300,000 to 350,000 distinct CDR3 sequences, roughly 4% detected once. Specimen: PBMCs, collected 5 days after the yellow fever booster vaccination. These receptors were taken from a man between 18 and 35 years old who received the YFV17D yellow fever vaccine.

The chain recombines TRBV3-1 with TRBJ2-7; no firm D call. V lost 4 bases and J 5 bases, leaving 9 bases between the germline ends. This CDR3 region has 12 residues. From germline, CDR1 is LGHDT and CDR2 YNNKEL (reference sequence). The CDR3 sequence is CASSPDPHEQYV. DNA for the CDR3: TGTGCCAGCAGCCCGGACCCCCACGAGCAGTACGTC.

This clonotype was seen ten or more times. This chain uses TRBV12-3 or TRBV12-4 with TRBJ2-1, with a weak D call TRBD2 (6 bases). CDR3 length: 15 amino acids. V dropped 7 bases and J dropped 3 bases, with 16 bases sitting between them. The CDR3 sequence is CASTRDGGLYNEQFF. The CDR3 coding sequence is TGTGCCAGCACGAGGGACGGGGGACTCTACAATGAGCAGTTCTTC.

In its sample, this clonotype was seen many times. The rearrangement joins TRBV6-5 to TRBJ2-1; perhaps TRBD2 as D (5 bases). Trimming removed 6 bases at V and 5 bases at J, with 14 bases between. This CDR3 contains 14 residues. In germline, CDR1 is MNHEY, CDR2 SVGAGI. CDR3 region: CASRRVTVDNEQFF. DNA of the CDR3: TGTGCCAGCAGGAGGGTGACCGTTGACAATGAGCAGTTCTTC.

The table lists this clonotype with many counts. The V and J genes are TRBV18 and TRBJ2-7, with 11 bases aligning to TRBD1. CDR1 is KGHSH, CDR2 LQKENI, per germline. Trimming cost V 0 bases and J 6 bases; bases outside gene matches: 4. CDR3 size: 15 residues. The CDR3 is CASSPPVGTGGEQYV. The DNA for the CDR3 is TGTGCCAGCTCACCACCGGTGGGGACAGGGGGCGAGCAGTACGTC.

The rearrangement links TRBV10-3 to TRBJ2-2; the match to TRBD1 covers 8 bases. With 5 bases clipped from V and 1 base from J, the junction kept 3 bases outside the gene matches. This CDR3 comprises 15 residues. The germline V gene encodes CDR1 ENHRY and CDR2 SYGVKD. The CDR3 reads CAISPGQVNTGELFF. The DNA of the CDR3 is TGTGCCATCAGTCCGGGACAGGTGAACACCGGGGAGCTGTTTTTT.

Ten or more counts support this clonotype. This rearrangement joins TRBV20-1 to TRBJ1-1, with a possible D match to TRBD1 (5 bases). The CDR3 is 15 amino acids. CDR1 is DFQATT, CDR2 SNEGSKA, per germline (reference sequence). Trimming took 0 bases from V and 1 from J, leaving 12 bases between them. The CDR3 nucleotides read TGCAGTGCTAGAGATCGGGGGAGTCCGAACACTGAAGCTTTCTTT. Its translation is CSARDRGSPNTEAFF.

This clonotype was picked up a small number of times. V and J are TRBV20-1 and TRBJ2-3; tentatively, D is TRBD2 (6 bases). This CDR3 has 15 residues. Trimming took off 0 bases at V and 4 bases at J, with 14 bases between the two ends. CDR1 DFQATT and CDR2 SNEGSKA come from the germline V gene (reference sequence). CDR3 bases: TGCAGTGCTAGAGATTGGGGCGGGGTCTCAGATACGCAGTATTTT. Translating gives CSARDWGGVSDTQYF.

This clonotype showed up just a few times. The chain has TRBV3-1 and TRBJ2-3; D is ambiguous. Germline V CDR1 and CDR2: LGHDT, YNNKEL (reference sequence). The CDR3 consists of 15 residues. V shed 5 bases and J shed 6 bases, with 18 bases lying between them. The CDR3 sequence is CASSEAQVVRDTQYF. The CDR3 DNA follows: TGTGCCAGCAGCGAAGCTCAGGTGGTTCGGGATACGCAGTATTTT.

The V gene is TRBV18, the J gene TRBJ1-4; D is undetermined. V lost 3 bases, J lost 5 bases, and 7 bases lay in between. The germline V gene has CDR1 KGHSH and CDR2 LQKENI. The CDR3 covers 13 residues. CDR3 bases: TGTGCCAGCTCACCGGGAATCAATGAAAAACTGTTTTTT. Its translation: CASSPGINEKLFF.

This clonotype came up a few times. The chain is built from TRBV5-1 and TRBJ1-4, with TRBD1 matching 7 bases. The CDR3 consists of 16 residues. The ends lost 5 bases at V and 6 bases at J; junction bases unmatched: 13. CDR1 is SGHRS, CDR2 YFSETQ, per germline. CDR3 DNA: TGCGCCAGCAGACCGACTCCGACAGGGATGGATGAAAAACTGTTTTTT. Its translation is CASRPTPTGMDEKLFF.

This chain links TRBV5-1 with TRBJ1-5; tentative D call: TRBD1 (5 bases). The CDR3 contains 14 residues. Germline CDR1 and CDR2: SGHRS and YFSETQ. Trimming took 0 bases from V and 7 from J, leaving 11 bases between them. In DNA form, the CDR3 reads TGCGCCAGCAGCTTGGTAACCGGGGGGCAGCCCCAGCATTTT. Protein sequence: CASSLVTGGQPQHF.

The chain joins TRBV4-1 to TRBJ1-4, with 11 bases lining up with TRBD1. V lost 6 bases and J lost 8; bases outside the gene matches: 8. This CDR3 spans 15 amino acids. Germline CDR1 MGHRA, CDR2 YSYEKL. CDR3 sequence: CASRTPGQGVEKLFF. CDR3 sequence (DNA): TGCGCCAGCAGGACACCGGGACAGGGGGTCGAAAAACTGTTTTTT.

The chain combines TRBV5-1 with TRBJ2-3, with D uncertain. The CDR3 consists of 15 residues. V lost 2 bases and J 1 base, leaving 11 bases between the germline ends. Germline V gene data show CDR1 as SGHRS and CDR2 as YFSETQ. The CDR3 is CASSFRLPRTDTQYF. CDR3 DNA: TGCGCCAGCAGCTTTCGCTTACCCCGCACAGATACGCAGTATTTT.

The J gene is TRBJ1-1, the V gene TRBV12-3 or TRBV12-4; the D is unclear. This CDR3 spans 11 amino acids. V lost 5 bases and J lost 6, with 7 bases in between. The CDR3 DNA reads TGTGCCAGCAGTACGGTGTCTGAAGCTTTCTTT. Translated: CASSTVSEAFF.

This clonotype was counted between two and nine times. The V call is TRBV7-9, the J call TRBJ1-1, with 9 bases fitting TRBD1. J gave up 1 base and V 5 bases, and 11 bases lay outside the gene matches. CDR1 and CDR2 from the germline V gene are SEHNR and FQNEAQ (reference sequence). CDR3 size: 17 residues. CDR3 sequence: CASSPYLWTGANTEAFF. In DNA, the CDR3 is TGTGCCAGCAGCCCTTACCTTTGGACAGGGGCGAACACTGAAGCTTTCTTT.

This clonotype was picked up a small number of times. The CDR3 sequence is CASSPMTIQFF. The CDR3 nucleotides are TGTGCCAGCAGTCCGATGACTATTCAGTTCTTC. This chain uses TRBV6-2 or TRBV6-3 with TRBJ2-1, with a possible D match to TRBD2 (5 bases). Germline V gene sequence: CDR1 MNHEY, CDR2 SVGEGT. V gave up 5 bases and J gave up 13 bases, with 12 bases separating them. This CDR3 region has 11 residues.

This clonotype was counted only a few times. In DNA form, the CDR3 reads TGCAGTGCTAGAGTTGCGGGGGATAGCACAGATACGCAGTATTTT. It codes for CSARVAGDSTDTQYF. The chain recombines TRBV20-1 with TRBJ2-3; 7 nucleotides agree with TRBD2. Per germline, CDR1 DFQATT and CDR2 SNEGSKA (reference sequence). The CDR3 spans 15 residues. V lost 1 base, J lost 0 bases, and 4 bases stayed unmatched.

This clonotype was seen at least ten times. The rearrangement uses TRBV29-1 and TRBJ2-7; TRBD2 aligns across 13 bases. Germline V gene data show CDR1 as SQVTM and CDR2 as ANQGSEA. V was clipped by 7 bases and J by 2 bases; unmatched bases: 2. The length of the CDR3 is 13 residues. CDR3 coding DNA: TGCAGCGCGACTAGCGGGGGGCCCTACGAGCAGTACTTC. Translated: CSATSGGPYEQYF.

This clonotype was counted only a few times. The rearrangement joins TRBV7-2 to TRBJ1-4; D is possibly TRBD1 (5 bases). Trimming took 3 bases from V and 7 from J, leaving 12 bases between them. The CDR3 spans 14 residues. CDR1 is SGHTA and CDR2 is FQGNSA in the germline V gene. The CDR3: CASSFQWGGEKLFF. CDR3 bases: TGTGCCAGCAGCTTCCAGTGGGGGGGTGAAAAACTGTTTTTT.

The rearrangement links TRBV18 to TRBJ2-7, with 9 bases that match TRBD1. Germline V CDR1 and CDR2: KGHSH, LQKENI. V shed 5 bases, J shed 5 bases, and the junction held 10 bases outside the gene matches. This CDR3 contains 15 residues. The CDR3 nucleotides are TGTGCCAGCTCAAAAGCTACAGGGGGCGGGAACGAGCAGTACTTC. Amino acid sequence: CASSKATGGGNEQYF.

There are a few counts of this clonotype. V gene TRBV10-3 combines with J gene TRBJ2-1; 9 bases agree with TRBD2. This CDR3 contains 16 residues. Germline V gene sequence: CDR1 ENHRY, CDR2 SYGVKD. After removal of 4 bases from V and 7 bases from J, the junction contained 11 bases not matched to a gene. DNA of the CDR3: TGTGCCATCAGTGGGCCAGAAGCGGGGGGCGTGAATGAGCAGTTCTTC. Translated: CAISGPEAGGVNEQFF.

This rearrangement joins TRBV20-1 to TRBJ2-6; D is undetermined. V lost 3 bases, J lost 4 bases, and 10 bases lay in between. Per the germline V gene, CDR1 is DFQATT and CDR2 is SNEGSKA (reference sequence). The length of the CDR3 is 14 residues. CDR3 region: CSASHAPGANVLTF. DNA of the CDR3: TGCAGTGCTAGTCACGCCCCCGGGGCCAACGTCCTGACTTTC.

This clonotype was picked up many times. The chain uses TRBV27 and TRBJ1-4; D gene ambiguous. CDR1 MNHEY and CDR2 SMNVEV come from the germline V gene (reference sequence). This CDR3 region has 14 residues. With 7 bases removed from V and 5 bases from J, the gap between germline ends came to 14 bases. CDR3 sequence: CASTRHAGNEKLFF. CDR3 nucleotide sequence: TGTGCCAGCACAAGACACGCGGGGAATGAAAAACTGTTTTTT.

This clonotype was counted many times. The CDR3 DNA reads as TGTGCCAGCAGTCGGGGGATATCCTACGAGCAGTACTTC. Translated, it gives CASSRGISYEQYF. The chain joins TRBV12-3 or TRBV12-4 to TRBJ2-7, with a weak D call TRBD2 (6 bases). This CDR3 has 13 amino acids. V was cut by 5 bases and J by 1 base, with 9 bases left in between.

The table lists this clonotype with a few counts. V usage is TRBV19 and J usage is TRBJ1-6, with a tentative D call TRBD1 (5 bases). The germline V and J ends were trimmed by 5 bases and 10 bases, with 12 bases remaining between them. Per the germline V gene, CDR1 is LNHDA and CDR2 is SQIVND (reference sequence). The CDR3 has 13 residues. CDR3 sequence reads: CASSQGGSSPLHF. In DNA, the CDR3 is TGTGCCAGTAGTCAGGGTGGCAGCTCACCCCTCCACTTT.

The chain recombines TRBV7-9 with TRBJ2-2; no definite D call. V was pared by 3 bases and J by 6 bases, with 5 bases between. Germline V gene lookup returns CDR1 SEHNR and CDR2 FQNEAQ (reference sequence). The CDR3 sequence is 12 residues long. As DNA, the CDR3 is TGTGCCAGCAGCTTTCTGCCCGGGGAGCTGTTTTTT. Translated, it gives CASSFLPGELFF.

This clonotype was counted only a few times. The CDR3 reads CASSLGLSNHNRYGYTF. DNA of the CDR3: TGTGCCAGCAGTTTAGGGCTCTCTAACCATAACCGTTATGGCTACACCTTC. The rearrangement links TRBV6-5 to TRBJ1-2, with unresolved D. CDR1 and CDR2 (germline): MNHEY, SVGAGI. The CDR3 is 17 amino acids. V gave up 4 bases and J gave up 5 bases, with 23 bases separating them.

The V call is TRBV14, the J call TRBJ2-3; 8 bases map to TRBD2. Germline V gives CDR1 SGHDN, CDR2 FVKESK. This CDR3 has 17 amino acids. The junction had 14 bases not matched to a gene; V was cut back by 3 bases and J by 6 bases. The CDR3 reads CASSHLGGGPEGDTQYF. The CDR3 bases are TGTGCCAGCAGCCACCTCGGGGGGGGCCCGGAGGGGGATACGCAGTATTTT.

This clonotype occurred many times. The chain couples TRBV10-3 to TRBJ2-7, with 12 bases that match TRBD1. The CDR3 is 15 residues long. Germline CDR1 and CDR2: ENHRY and SYGVKD. V shed 5 bases, J shed 7 bases, and the junction held 9 bases outside the gene matches. The CDR3 sequence is CAISNRDRGPGEQYF. Here the CDR3 DNA reads TGTGCCATCAGTAACCGGGACAGGGGGCCCGGGGAGCAGTACTTC.

This rearrangement joins TRBV6-5 to TRBJ1-2, with 8 positions matching TRBD1. CDR1 MNHEY and CDR2 SVGAGI come from the germline V gene. The V segment lost 0 bases and the J segment 3 bases; nucleotides outside the gene matches: 3. The CDR3 contains 15 residues. The CDR3: CASSYSGQAYYGYTF. CDR3 DNA sequence: TGTGCCAGCAGTTACTCGGGACAGGCATACTATGGCTACACCTTC.